This T cell receptor (beta chain) was retrieved from a study of persistence of HIV-infected CD4 T cells. The CDR3 is made up of 14 amino acids. Trimming took 7 bases from V and 8 from J, leaving 20 bases between them. The germline V gene encodes CDR1 MNHEY and CDR2 SVGAGI. Cells were stimulated with overlapping HIV-1 Gag 15-mer peptides. Sorted nonresponding memory CD4+ T cells were CD40L-negative, CD69-negative, CD45RO-high. Sequencing used immunoSEQ version 4 in survey mode. Using immunoSEQ multiplex PCR, the repertoire was profiled, and TCRdb retains in-frame clones only, with some absent. The sample yields about 36,000 clones, about 81% seen once. To note about this clone: Its antigen is as yet unknown.

The TCR comes from an adult with HIV. The donor label of this sample is uncertain. The sequences come from cultured CD4+ T cells from PBMCs, collected from a patient who received antiretroviral therapy. The rearrangement links TRBV6-5 to TRBJ1-2; tentatively, D is TRBD1 (5 bases). CDR3: CASTRSGQIRGYTF. The CDR3 coding sequence is TGTGCCAGCACCCGGTCAGGGCAAATTCGGGGCTACACCTTC.